This is a list of T cell receptor beta chains from one sample in a study of T cell repertoires in ileal Crohn's disease. Here immunoSEQ multiplex PCR was the method, and the copy in TCRdb shows in-frame clones only, minus some. The sample yields some 10,000 clones, around four fifths seen once. The source material was ileal tissue. The receptors derive from an adult with Crohn's disease. Each CDR3 is given with its conserved first and last residue. D genes are given only for firm matches. Part of the rows lack a size; the others show once, few, many or a class for expanded clones.

CDR3 length: 16
V gene: TRBV19
J gene: TRBJ2-1
D gene: .
clone size: .
CDR3 DNA: TGTGCCAGTAGTATTGGGCAGCGGGTTAGGAACAATGAGCAGTTCTTC
CDR3 protein: CASSIGQRVRNNEQFF

CDR3 length: 14
V gene: TRBV5-6
J gene: TRBJ1-1
D gene: .
clone size: .
CDR3 DNA: TGTGCCAGCAGCTTGGGGTCCAGGAACACTGAAGCTTTCTTT
CDR3 protein: CASSLGSRNTEAFF

CDR3 length: 15
V gene: TRBV11-3
J gene: TRBJ1-6
D gene: TRBD1
clone size: few
CDR3 DNA: TGTGCCAGCAGCACCTCCGGGACAGGAAATTCACCCCTCCACTTT
CDR3 protein: CASSTSGTGNSPLHF

CDR3 length: 15
V gene: TRBV5-1
J gene: TRBJ1-1
D gene: .
clone size: few
CDR3 DNA: TGCGCCAGCAACGGGGGTGCGTTGAAGAACACTGAAGCTTTCTTT
CDR3 protein: CASNGGALKNTEAFF

CDR3 length: 15
V gene: TRBV7-2
J gene: TRBJ1-3
D gene: .
clone size: once
CDR3 DNA: TGTGCCAGCAGCCCCTCCCTGGCCCTGGGAAACACCATATATTTT
CDR3 protein: CASSPSLALGNTIYF

CDR3 length: 15
V gene: TRBV6-5
J gene: TRBJ1-3
D gene: .
clone size: .
CDR3 DNA: TGTGCCAGCAGTTACGTTCCAGATTCTGGAAACACCATATATTTT
CDR3 protein: CASSYVPDSGNTIYF

CDR3 length: 17
V gene: TRBV7-9
J gene: TRBJ1-3
D gene: TRBD1
clone size: few
CDR3 DNA: TGTGCCAGCAGCTTATTTCCGGGACAGAACTTTGGAAACACCATATATTTT
CDR3 protein: CASSLFPGQNFGNTIYF

CDR3 length: 14
V gene: TRBV7-2
J gene: TRBJ1-1
D gene: TRBD1
clone size: once
CDR3 DNA: TGTGCCAGCAGTTTCCAGGGGGGGAACACTGAAGCTTTCTTT
CDR3 protein: CASSFQGGNTEAFF

CDR3 length: 14
V gene: TRBV28
J gene: TRBJ1-4
D gene: .
clone size: few
CDR3 DNA: TGTGCCAGCAGTTCCTTAGACAGTAGCGAAAAACTGTTTTTT
CDR3 protein: CASSSLDSSEKLFF

CDR3 length: 12
V gene: TRBV28
J gene: TRBJ2-5
D gene: .
clone size: .
CDR3 DNA: TGTGCCAGCAAATCCCTAAACCAGGGTATTCACTTC
CDR3 protein: CASKSLNQGIHF

CDR3 length: 16
V gene: TRBV15
J gene: TRBJ1-5
D gene: .
clone size: .
CDR3 DNA: TGTGCCACCAGCAGATCATACGAGGGTTACGGTCAGCCCCAGCATTTT
CDR3 protein: CATSRSYEGYGQPQHF

CDR3 length: 14
V gene: TRBV18
J gene: TRBJ2-7
D gene: TRBD2
clone size: .
CDR3 DNA: TGTGCCAGCTCACCCGGCGGGGGGGACTACGAGCAGTACTTC
CDR3 protein: CASSPGGGDYEQYF

CDR3 length: 13
V gene: TRBV7-6
J gene: TRBJ2-4
D gene: .
clone size: .
CDR3 DNA: TGTGCCAGCAGCTTAGGTCCAGGACAGAATCAGTACTTC
CDR3 protein: CASSLGPGQNQYF

CDR3 length: 14
V gene: TRBV4-3
J gene: TRBJ2-3
D gene: .
clone size: .
CDR3 DNA: TGCGCCAGCAGCCGTAACGCGGGGTCTGATACGCAGTATTTT
CDR3 protein: CASSRNAGSDTQYF

CDR3 length: 13
V gene: TRBV29-1
J gene: TRBJ2-5
D gene: TRBD1
clone size: .
CDR3 DNA: TGCAGCGAGACAGGGCAACTCCAAGAGACCCAGTACTTC
CDR3 protein: CSETGQLQETQYF

CDR3 length: 13
V gene: TRBV6-1
J gene: TRBJ2-5
D gene: TRBD1
clone size: once
CDR3 DNA: TGTGCCAGCAGTGTTGGGACAGAAGAGACCCAGTACTTC
CDR3 protein: CASSVGTEETQYF

CDR3 length: 17
V gene: TRBV28
J gene: TRBJ1-6
D gene: .
clone size: .
CDR3 DNA: TGTGCCAGCAGTTTAAACAGGGCCTCACCACAAAATTCACCCCTCCACTTT
CDR3 protein: CASSLNRASPQNSPLHF

CDR3 length: 16
V gene: TRBV9
J gene: TRBJ2-5
D gene: TRBD2
clone size: .
CDR3 DNA: TGTGCCAGCAGCGCAACTCTAGCGGGAGGCCGGGAGACCCAGTACTTC
CDR3 protein: CASSATLAGGRETQYF

CDR3 length: 15
V gene: TRBV5-6
J gene: TRBJ1-6
D gene: TRBD1
clone size: .
CDR3 DNA: TGTGCCAGCAGCCAGGGACAGGGCAAGATCACACCCCTCCACTTT
CDR3 protein: CASSQGQGKITPLHF

CDR3 length: 14
V gene: TRBV29-1
J gene: TRBJ1-1
D gene: TRBD1
clone size: .
CDR3 DNA: TGCAGCTATGCTCCGGGACAGATAAACACTGAAGCTTTCTTT
CDR3 protein: CSYAPGQINTEAFF

CDR3 length: 14
V gene: TRBV28
J gene: TRBJ1-5
D gene: .
clone size: .
CDR3 DNA: TGTGCCAGCTTGGAGGCCCGGGGCAATCAGCCCCAGCATTTT
CDR3 protein: CASLEARGNQPQHF

CDR3 length: 14
V gene: TRBV6-5
J gene: TRBJ2-4
D gene: TRBD1
clone size: .
CDR3 DNA: TGTGCCAGCAGGAACAGGGGGCCCGCAAACATTCAGTACTTC
CDR3 protein: CASRNRGPANIQYF

CDR3 length: 11
V gene: TRBV4-1
J gene: TRBJ2-7
D gene: .
clone size: few
CDR3 DNA: TGCGCCAGCAGCCAAGGTCGGGAGCAGTACTTC
CDR3 protein: CASSQGREQYF

CDR3 length: 16
V gene: TRBV4-1
J gene: TRBJ1-6
D gene: TRBD1
clone size: medium-sized
CDR3 DNA: TGCGCCAGCAGCCAAGATTTCGCAGGGGGCTTTTCACCCCTCCACTTT
CDR3 protein: CASSQDFAGGFSPLHF

CDR3 length: 12
V gene: TRBV7-2
J gene: TRBJ2-1
D gene: .
clone size: .
CDR3 DNA: TGTGCCAGCAGCTCCAGTAACAATGAGCAGTTCTTC
CDR3 protein: CASSSSNNEQFF

CDR3 length: 13
V gene: TRBV7-2
J gene: TRBJ2-2
D gene: TRBD1
clone size: .
CDR3 DNA: TGTGCCAGCAGCCAGCAGGGGGCCGGGGAGCTGTTTTTT
CDR3 protein: CASSQQGAGELFF

CDR3 length: 15
V gene: TRBV19
J gene: TRBJ2-1
D gene: TRBD2
clone size: .
CDR3 DNA: TGTGCCAGTAGTATTCTAGCGGGGGCCCACAATGAGCAGTTCTTC
CDR3 protein: CASSILAGAHNEQFF

CDR3 length: 15
V gene: TRBV4-1
J gene: TRBJ1-4
D gene: TRBD1
clone size: .
CDR3 DNA: TGCGCCAGCAGCCAAGGGGATACAGGGGGCAAAAAACTGTTTTTT
CDR3 protein: CASSQGDTGGKKLFF

CDR3 length: 13
V gene: TRBV7-9
J gene: TRBJ2-7
D gene: .
clone size: .
CDR3 DNA: TGTGCCAGCAGCTTCCCAGGGAACTACGAGCAGTACTTC
CDR3 protein: CASSFPGNYEQYF

CDR3 length: 22
V gene: TRBV21-1
J gene: TRBJ2-4
D gene: .
clone size: .
CDR3 DNA: TGTGCCAGCAGCAAAAAAAAGGGCCTGAAAAGTGAGACAGGGAAAGCCAAAAACATTCAGTACTTC
CDR3 protein: CASSKKKGLKSETGKAKNIQYF

CDR3 length: 14
V gene: TRBV5-6
J gene: TRBJ1-5
D gene: .
clone size: .
CDR3 DNA: TGTGCCAGCAGCTCGGGGGTAGGAAGTGGGCCCCAGCATTTT
CDR3 protein: CASSSGVGSGPQHF

CDR3 length: 15
V gene: TRBV28
J gene: TRBJ2-3
D gene: TRBD1
clone size: few
CDR3 DNA: TGTGCCAGCAGTAGCGGACAGGGGGCTACAGATACGCAGTATTTT
CDR3 protein: CASSSGQGATDTQYF

CDR3 length: 13
V gene: TRBV5-6
J gene: TRBJ2-1
D gene: TRBD2
clone size: .
CDR3 DNA: TGTGCCAGCACCCTAGCGGGAAACAATGAGCAGTTCTTC
CDR3 protein: CASTLAGNNEQFF

CDR3 length: 17
V gene: TRBV2
J gene: TRBJ2-1
D gene: TRBD2
clone size: few
CDR3 DNA: TGTGCCAGCAGCGCCGGGACTAGCGGGGGGCGTTTCAATGAGCAGTTCTTC
CDR3 protein: CASSAGTSGGRFNEQFF

CDR3 length: 14
V gene: TRBV6-6
J gene: TRBJ2-7
D gene: TRBD2
clone size: .
CDR3 DNA: TGTGCCAGCAGTCCATCTAGCGGGGCCTACGAGCAGTACTTC
CDR3 protein: CASSPSSGAYEQYF

CDR3 length: 13
V gene: TRBV4-3
J gene: TRBJ1-6
D gene: .
clone size: .
CDR3 DNA: TGCGCCAGCAGCCAAGCGACTCGATCACCCCTCCACTTT
CDR3 protein: CASSQATRSPLHF

CDR3 length: 15
V gene: TRBV5-1
J gene: TRBJ2-7
D gene: TRBD1
clone size: .
CDR3 DNA: TGCGCCAGCAGCCCGGAGGGGACAGGGGGGTACGAGCAGTACTTC
CDR3 protein: CASSPEGTGGYEQYF

CDR3 length: 15
V gene: TRBV6-6
J gene: TRBJ2-7
D gene: TRBD2
clone size: .
CDR3 DNA: TGTGCCAGCAGCGTTAGCGGGGAGGGCTTCTACGAGCAGTACTTC
CDR3 protein: CASSVSGEGFYEQYF

CDR3 length: 11
V gene: TRBV10-2
J gene: TRBJ2-7
D gene: .
clone size: .
CDR3 DNA: TGCGCCAGCAGTGAGATCAGCGAGCAGTACTTC
CDR3 protein: CASSEISEQYF

CDR3 length: 13
V gene: TRBV7-9
J gene: TRBJ1-1
D gene: .
clone size: .
CDR3 DNA: TGTGCCAGCAGCAGAACAGGAAAAACTGAAGCTTTCTTT
CDR3 protein: CASSRTGKTEAFF